These 11 T cell receptor beta chains were sequenced from one sample in a study of blood T cell repertoires in COVID-19. Sequencing used immunoSEQ multiplex PCR; TCRdb keeps in-frame clones, though not all of them. Altogether fewer than 300,000 clones are present, around 81% being singletons, with the ten largest covering 2.5% to 3%. Sequences were obtained from peripheral blood. Receptors originate from an older woman with active or convalescent COVID-19.

The genes are TRBV19 and TRBJ1-5, with TRBD1 as a possible D gene (6 bases). Trimming stripped 8 bases from V and 2 bases from J, with 13 bases between. There are 14 residues in the CDR3. From germline, CDR1 is LNHDA and CDR2 SQIVND (reference sequence). The CDR3 region has the DNA TGTGCCAGTTTGCCGGGACACCGCAATCAGCCCCAGCATTTT. Translating it yields CASLPGHRNQPQHF.

The V and J genes are TRBV2 and TRBJ2-3; TRBD2 might be the D (6 bases). V was shortened by 6 bases and J by 2 bases, with 12 bases between the two germline ends. This CDR3 contains 14 residues. Germline V gene lookup returns CDR1 SNHLY and CDR2 FYNNEI. The CDR3: CASRTGVLTDTQYF. CDR3 bases: TGTGCCAGCAGGACGGGGGTCCTCACAGATACGCAGTATTTT.

The CDR3 is CASSLDGGLGNTIYF. The CDR3 nucleotides are TGCGCCAGCAGCTTGGACGGGGGGCTAGGAAACACCATATATTTT. The rearrangement links TRBV5-1 to TRBJ1-3, with a tentative D call TRBD1 (6 bases). Trimming pared 0 bases from V and 4 bases from J, leaving 11 bases between. CDR3 length: 15 amino acids. CDR1 and CDR2 (germline): SGHRS, YFSETQ.

This chain links TRBV19 with TRBJ1-2; possible D gene TRBD1, 6 bases. Trimming cost V 9 bases and J 0 bases, with 11 bases left between them. Germline V CDR1 and CDR2: LNHDA, SQIVND (reference sequence). CDR3 length equals 13 residues. DNA of the CDR3: TGTGCCAGCGAGGACAGCCCTAACTATGGCTACACCTTC. Translating it yields CASEDSPNYGYTF.

Written as DNA, the CDR3 is TGTGCCAGCAGTTATGGGGCAGGGGAAAAACTGTTTTTT. Translation: CASSYGAGEKLFF. The chain has TRBV12-3 or TRBV12-4 and TRBJ1-4; tentatively, D is TRBD1 (5 bases). The CDR3 consists of 13 residues. The V end lost 4 bases, the J end lost 8 bases, and 11 bases lay between the germline ends.

This clone was recorded only once. CDR3 bases: TGTGCCAGCCAGTACCGGGACAGGGGCACTGAAGCTTTCTTT. This codes for CASQYRDRGTEAFF. The chain joins TRBV10-3 to TRBJ1-1; TRBD1 agrees at 10 bases. Germline V gene sequence: CDR1 ENHRY, CDR2 SYGVKD. The CDR3 has 14 amino acids. Losses at the gene ends were 10 bases for V and 4 bases for J; bases not matched to a gene: 9.

V usage is TRBV11-1 and J usage is TRBJ2-1; D is undetermined. The CDR3 has 15 amino acids. V was trimmed by 5 bases and J by 0 bases, leaving 11 bases between them. In germline, CDR1 is SGHAT, CDR2 FQDESV (reference sequence). CDR3 region: CASSRVSSSYNEQFF. CDR3 nucleotides: TGTGCCAGCAGCCGCGTGAGTAGCTCCTACAATGAGCAGTTCTTC.

The chain's CDR3 is CASSFGGQGHNEQFF. In nucleotides, the CDR3 is TGCGCCAGCAGCTTTGGTGGACAGGGGCACAATGAGCAGTTCTTC. This sequence joins TRBV5-1 and TRBJ2-1; 9 bases match TRBD1. Germline trimming cut 2 bases from V and 5 bases from J; bases unmatched to any gene: 5. CDR1 is SGHRS, CDR2 YFSETQ, per germline. CDR3 length: 15 residues.

The CDR3 is CASSPGQGLSGNTIYF. CDR3 DNA sequence: TGTGCCAGCAGTCCGGGACAGGGTCTCTCTGGAAACACCATATATTTT. This chain joins TRBV28 and TRBJ1-3; 9 bases are shared with TRBD1. This CDR3 has 16 residues. V lost 5 bases and J lost 0; bases outside the gene matches: 5. Germline CDR1 MDHEN, CDR2 SYDVKM.

This CDR3 is CASSRTGIHEQYF. In nucleotides, the CDR3 is TGTGCCAGCAGCCGGACAGGGATCCACGAGCAGTACTTC. V is TRBV5-6 and J is TRBJ2-7; 8 bases fit TRBD1. Per the germline V gene, CDR1 is SGHDT and CDR2 is YYEEEE. The CDR3 loop spans 13 amino acids. V dropped 4 bases and J dropped 5; count of bases not matched to a gene: 5.

The chain has TRBV29-1 and TRBJ1-2, with D possibly TRBD1 on 6 matching bases. The CDR3 covers 12 residues. The V and J ends lost 5 bases and 5 bases respectively, with 12 bases between them. The germline V gene encodes CDR1 SQVTM and CDR2 ANQGSEA. This CDR3 is CSVHGTKYGYTF. In DNA, the CDR3 is TGCAGCGTTCACGGGACAAAATATGGCTACACCTTC. The full variable domain, rest sourced from reference TRBV29-1 and TRBJ1-2, is SAVISQKPSRDICQRGTSLTIQCQVDSQVTMMFWYRQQPGQSLTLIATANQGSEATYESGFVIDKFPISRPNLTFSTLTVSNMSPEDSSIYLCSVHGTKYGYTFGSGTRLTVV.